The clone carrying this TCR beta chain occurred a few times. This sample stems from a study of cytomegalovirus exposure and HLA in healthy donors. A multiplex PCR was run with 60 Vbeta primers and 13 Jbeta primers. Sequencing used immunoSEQ multiplex PCR; TCRdb keeps in-frame clones, though not all of them. In the table there are about 190,000 clones, 75% to 90% of which are singletons. Material for sequencing was PBMCs. The receptor's source is a man aged 40-55 years in good health and CMV-seropositive.

DNA of the CDR3: TGTGCCAGCAGTGAAGGGGGGAATTCACCCCTCCACTTT. Translation: CASSEGGNSPLHF. J is TRBJ1-6 and V is TRBV25-1; tentative D call: TRBD1 (5 bases). Trimming left V 2 bases short and J 7 bases short, with 6 bases between. The germline V gene encodes CDR1 MGHDK and CDR2 SYGVNS. This CDR3 region has 13 residues.